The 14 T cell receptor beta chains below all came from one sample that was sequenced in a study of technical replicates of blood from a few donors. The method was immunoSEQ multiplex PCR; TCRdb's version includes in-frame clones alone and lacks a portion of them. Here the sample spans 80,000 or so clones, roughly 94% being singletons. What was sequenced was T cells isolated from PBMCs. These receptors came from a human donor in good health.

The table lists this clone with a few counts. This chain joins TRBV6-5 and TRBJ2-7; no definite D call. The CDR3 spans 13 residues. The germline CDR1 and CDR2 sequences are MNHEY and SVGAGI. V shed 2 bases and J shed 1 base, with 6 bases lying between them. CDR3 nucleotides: TGTGCCAGCAGTTACGTTCCATCCTACGAGCAGTACTTC. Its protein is CASSYVPSYEQYF.

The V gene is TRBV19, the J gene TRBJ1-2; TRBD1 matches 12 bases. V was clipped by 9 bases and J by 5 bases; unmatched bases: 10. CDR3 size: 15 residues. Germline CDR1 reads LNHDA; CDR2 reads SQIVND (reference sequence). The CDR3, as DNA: TGTGCCAGCAAACGGGACAGGGGGCAAGGTTATGGCTACACCTTC. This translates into CASKRDRGQGYGYTF. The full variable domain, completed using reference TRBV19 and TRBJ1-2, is DGGITQSPKYLFRKEGQNVTLSCEQNLNHDAMYWYRQDPGQGLRLIYYSQIVNDFQKGDIAEGYSVSREKKESFPLTVTSAQKNPTAFYLCASKRDRGQGYGYTFGSGTRLTVV.

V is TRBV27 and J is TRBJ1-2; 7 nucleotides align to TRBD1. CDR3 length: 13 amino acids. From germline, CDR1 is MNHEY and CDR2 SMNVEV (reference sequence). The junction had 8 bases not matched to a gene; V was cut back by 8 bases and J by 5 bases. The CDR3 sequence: CASRTGDLYGYTF. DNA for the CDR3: TGTGCCAGCCGAACAGGGGATCTGTATGGCTACACCTTC.

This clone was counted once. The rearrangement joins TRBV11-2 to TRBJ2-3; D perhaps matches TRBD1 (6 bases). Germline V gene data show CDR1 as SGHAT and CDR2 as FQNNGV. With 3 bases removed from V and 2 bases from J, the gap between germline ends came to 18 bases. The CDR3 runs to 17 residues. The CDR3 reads CASSFEPPGAYTDTQYF. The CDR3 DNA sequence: TGTGCCAGCAGCTTTGAACCCCCAGGGGCCTACACAGATACGCAGTATTTT. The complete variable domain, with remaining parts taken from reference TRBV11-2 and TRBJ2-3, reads EAGVAQSPRYKIIEKRQSVAFWCNPISGHATLYWYQQILGQGPKLLIQFQNNGVVDDSQLPKDRFSAERLKGVDSTLKIQPAKLEDSAVYLCASSFEPPGAYTDTQYFGPGTRLTVL.

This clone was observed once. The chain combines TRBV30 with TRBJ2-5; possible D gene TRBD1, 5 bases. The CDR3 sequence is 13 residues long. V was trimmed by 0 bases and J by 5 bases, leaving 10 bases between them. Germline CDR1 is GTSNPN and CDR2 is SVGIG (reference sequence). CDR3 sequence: CAWSVDRAETQYF. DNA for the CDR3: TGTGCCTGGAGTGTAGACAGAGCGGAGACCCAGTACTTC.

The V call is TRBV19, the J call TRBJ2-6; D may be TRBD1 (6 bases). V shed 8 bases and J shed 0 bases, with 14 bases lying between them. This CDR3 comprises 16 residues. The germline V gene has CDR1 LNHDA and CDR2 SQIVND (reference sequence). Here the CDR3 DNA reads TGTGCCAGTCGGGTTTCAGGGGTCTCTGGGGCCAACGTCCTGACTTTC. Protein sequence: CASRVSGVSGANVLTF.

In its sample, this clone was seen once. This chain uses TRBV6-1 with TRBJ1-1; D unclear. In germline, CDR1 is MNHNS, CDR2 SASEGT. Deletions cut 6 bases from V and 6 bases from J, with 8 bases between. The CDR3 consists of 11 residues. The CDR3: CASRQLAEAFF. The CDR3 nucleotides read TGTGCCAGCAGACAGCTGGCTGAAGCTTTCTTT.

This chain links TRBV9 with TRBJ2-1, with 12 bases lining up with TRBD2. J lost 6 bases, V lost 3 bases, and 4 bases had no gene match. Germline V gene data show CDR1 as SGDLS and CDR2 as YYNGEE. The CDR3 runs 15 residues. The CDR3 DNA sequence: TGTGCCAGCAGCGCGGGGGGACTAGCGGGCAATGAGCAGTTCTTC. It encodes CASSAGGLAGNEQFF.

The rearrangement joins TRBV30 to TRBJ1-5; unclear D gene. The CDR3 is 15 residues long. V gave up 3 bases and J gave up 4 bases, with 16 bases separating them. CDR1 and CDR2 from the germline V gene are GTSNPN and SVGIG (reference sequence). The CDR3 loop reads CAWRGGLGVNQPQHF. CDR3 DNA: TGTGCCTGGAGGGGAGGCTTAGGTGTAAATCAGCCCCAGCATTTT.

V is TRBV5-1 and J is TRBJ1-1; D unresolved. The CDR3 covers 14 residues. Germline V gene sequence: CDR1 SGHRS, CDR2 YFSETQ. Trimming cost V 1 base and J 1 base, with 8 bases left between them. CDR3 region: CASSLNSENTEAFF. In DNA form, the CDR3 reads TGCGCCAGCAGCTTGAACAGTGAGAACACTGAAGCTTTCTTT.

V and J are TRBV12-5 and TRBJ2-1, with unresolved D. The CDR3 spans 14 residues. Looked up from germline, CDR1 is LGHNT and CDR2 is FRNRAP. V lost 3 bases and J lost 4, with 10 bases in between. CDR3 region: CASGFFSRYNEQFF. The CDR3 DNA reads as TGTGCTAGTGGTTTTTTCTCTAGGTACAATGAGCAGTTCTTC.

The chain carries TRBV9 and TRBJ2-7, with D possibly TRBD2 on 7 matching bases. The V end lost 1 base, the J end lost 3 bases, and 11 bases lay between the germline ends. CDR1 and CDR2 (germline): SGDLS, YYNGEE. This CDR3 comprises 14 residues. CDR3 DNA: TGTGCCAGCAGCGTAACGGGGGGCGACTACGAGCAGTACTTC. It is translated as CASSVTGGDYEQYF.

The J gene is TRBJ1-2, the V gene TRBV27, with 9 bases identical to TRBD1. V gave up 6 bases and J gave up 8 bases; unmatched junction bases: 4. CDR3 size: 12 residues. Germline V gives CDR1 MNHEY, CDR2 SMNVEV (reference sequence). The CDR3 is CASRTGGAGYTF. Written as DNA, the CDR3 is TGTGCCAGCAGAACAGGGGGCGCAGGCTACACCTTC.

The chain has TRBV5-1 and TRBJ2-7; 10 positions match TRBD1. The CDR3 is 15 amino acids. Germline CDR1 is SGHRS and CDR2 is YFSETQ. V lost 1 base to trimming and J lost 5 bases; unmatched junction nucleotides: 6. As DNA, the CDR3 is TGCGCCAGCAGCTTGAATCCCGGGACAGGGGACGAGCAGTACTTC. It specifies CASSLNPGTGDEQYF.